This T cell receptor (beta chain) appears in the sequencing data of a study of cytomegalovirus exposure and HLA in healthy donors. Study-wide points: In a later analysis, a missense DCLRE1C variant was linked to TCR beta V- and J-gene trimming. The study flagged approximately 180 TCR beta chains as cytomegalovirus-associated. The authors considered a cluster of highly shared sequence variants likely to be a sequencing artifact. In an earlier analysis, about 87% or about 30%: the productive usage of most TCR beta V segments.

V lost 1 base, J lost 6 bases, and 3 bases stayed unmatched. CDR3 length: 13 amino acids. In germline, CDR1 is SGHDT, CDR2 YYEEEE. PCR amplification relied on 60 Vbeta primers (plus 13 Jbeta primers). Only in-frame clones appear in the TCRdb table, and some are missing; sequencing was by immunoSEQ multiplex PCR. The sample lists about 150,000 clones; around 9% were seen once. This clone was counted between two and nine times. What it recognizes is unknown. The chain carries TRBV5-6 and TRBJ2-5, with 7 bases fitting TRBD1. This TCR came from a woman aged 40 to 50 in good health and CMV-seropositive. Material: PBMCs. DNA for the CDR3: TGTGCCAGCAGCTTGCGGGACAGACAGACCCAGTACTTC. This gives the protein CASSLRDRQTQYF. The entire variable domain, with the rest obtained from reference TRBV5-6 and TRBJ2-5, is as follows: DAGVTQSPTHLIKTRGQQVTLRCSPKSGHDTVSWYQQALGQGPQFIFQYYEEEERQRGNFPDRFSGHQFPNYSSELNVNALLLGDSALYLCASSLRDRQTQYFGPGTRLLVL.